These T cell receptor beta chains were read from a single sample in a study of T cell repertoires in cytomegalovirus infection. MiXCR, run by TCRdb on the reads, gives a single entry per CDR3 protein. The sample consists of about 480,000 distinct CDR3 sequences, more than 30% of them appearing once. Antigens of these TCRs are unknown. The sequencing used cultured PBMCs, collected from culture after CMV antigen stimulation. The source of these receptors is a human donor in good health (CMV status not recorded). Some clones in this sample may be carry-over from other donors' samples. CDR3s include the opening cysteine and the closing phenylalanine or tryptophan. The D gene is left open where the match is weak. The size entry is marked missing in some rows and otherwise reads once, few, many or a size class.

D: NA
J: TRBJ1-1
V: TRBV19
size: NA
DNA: TGTGCCAGTAGTATGTTGAACACTGAAGCTTTCTTT
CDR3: CASSMLNTEAFF

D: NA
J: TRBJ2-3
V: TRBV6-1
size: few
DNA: TGTGCCAGCAGTGAAGCTGGACAGCGGCCAGATACGCAGTATTTT
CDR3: CASSEAGQRPDTQYF

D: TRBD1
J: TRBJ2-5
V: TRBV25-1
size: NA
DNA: TGTGCCAGCAGTGACGGCAGGGGGAAAGAGACCCAGTACTTC
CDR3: CASSDGRGKETQYF

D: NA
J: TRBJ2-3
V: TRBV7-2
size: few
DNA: TGTGCCAGCAGGATAGGGGGCACAGATACGCAGTATTTT
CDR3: CASRIGGTDTQYF

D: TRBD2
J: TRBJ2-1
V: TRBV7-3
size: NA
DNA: TGTGCCAGCAGCCCCAGCGGGACCAAGCAGTTCTTC
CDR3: CASSPSGTKQFF

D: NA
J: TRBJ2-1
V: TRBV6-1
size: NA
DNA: TGTGCCAGCACCCTCCCCTCAGGGTTGGAGCAGTTCTTC
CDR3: CASTLPSGLEQFF

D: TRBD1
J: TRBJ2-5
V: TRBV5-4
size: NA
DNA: TGTGCCAGCAGCTCCGGGACAGGCAGGGCGTCTAGCCGGACCCAGTACTTC
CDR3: CASSSGTGRASSRTQYF

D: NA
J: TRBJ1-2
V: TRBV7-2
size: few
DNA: TGTGCCAGCAGCCCAGATTTCATCCGGTATGGCTACACCTTC
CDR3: CASSPDFIRYGYTF

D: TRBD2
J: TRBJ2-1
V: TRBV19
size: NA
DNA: TGTGCCAGTAGGAAACTAGCGGAATACAATGAGCAGTTCTTC
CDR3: CASRKLAEYNEQFF

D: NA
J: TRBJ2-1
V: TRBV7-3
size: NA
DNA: TGTGCCAGCAGCTTAAGCCAGACGAACAATGAGCAGTTCTTC
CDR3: CASSLSQTNNEQFF

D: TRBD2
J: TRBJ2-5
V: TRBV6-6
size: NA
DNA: TGTGCCAGCGCTAGCGGGATCATGGAGACCCAGTACTTC
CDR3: CASASGIMETQYF

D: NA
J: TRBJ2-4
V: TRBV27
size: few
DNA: TGTGCCAGCAGTTCCCTCTCAGGGTACGAAAACATTCAGTACTTC
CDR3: CASSSLSGYENIQYF

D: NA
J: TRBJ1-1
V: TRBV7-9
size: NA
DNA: TGTGCCAGCAGCTTAATGAACAATTTCGCGGGAGCTTTCTTT
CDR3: CASSLMNNFAGAFF

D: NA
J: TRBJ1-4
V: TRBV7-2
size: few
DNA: TGTGCCAGCAGCCTCCGCTCGGAGGGGCCTCAAACAACTAATGAAAAACTGTTTTTT
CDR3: CASSLRSEGPQTTNEKLFF

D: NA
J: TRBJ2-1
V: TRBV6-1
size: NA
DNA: TGTGCCAGCAGTAGCGGGACAGTCAATGAGCAGTTCTTC
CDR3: CASSSGTVNEQFF